Presented here are 32 T cell receptor beta chains from one specimen sequenced in a study of cytomegalovirus exposure and HLA in healthy donors (dated by TCRdb to 2015 to 2018). Libraries were made using the immunoSEQ multiplex PCR assay. For the multiplex PCR, a mixture combining 60 forward primers for TCR Vbeta segments and 13 reverse primers for TCR Jbeta segments was used. The immuneACCESS repertoire file appears here via TCRdb, limited to in-frame rearrangements. These files lack a portion of the clones; in checked studies, under half of the deficit traces to unresolved V genes, and the cause of the others is not known. The sample profile shows about 180,000 clones; approximately 80% of them were found once. The ten largest clones capture approximately 1.3% of the sample. The sequencing sample was made of PBMCs. The receptors derive from a girl under 18 in good health and CMV-seropositive.

The chain uses TRBV6-5 and TRBJ1-5; a possible D gene is TRBD1 (5 bases). The germline CDR1 and CDR2 sequences are MNHEY and SVGAGI. V lost 6 bases to trimming and J lost 0 bases, with 12 bases between them. The CDR3 is 15 residues long. This chain's CDR3 is CASSPGGYSNQPQHF. CDR3 DNA sequence: TGTGCCAGCAGCCCTGGGGGGTATAGCAATCAGCCCCAGCATTTT.

In DNA form, the CDR3 reads TGTGCCAGCAGCTTAGGGAGTAGCGGGTCCTCCTACGAGCAGTACTTC. This sequence encodes CASSLGSSGSSYEQYF. The rearrangement uses TRBV13 and TRBJ2-7; 7 nucleotides match TRBD2. CDR1 is PRHDT, CDR2 FYEKMQ, per germline (reference sequence). V dropped 0 bases and J dropped 0; count of bases not matched to a gene: 5. The CDR3 extends over 16 amino acids.

This chain uses TRBV5-6 with TRBJ2-2; 12 positions match TRBD2. The length of the CDR3 is 16 residues. Per germline, CDR1 SGHDT and CDR2 YYEEEE. The ends lost 4 bases at V and 7 bases at J; junction bases unmatched: 8. DNA for the CDR3: TGTGCCAGCAGCCTCTGGACTAGCGGGAAGGGCGGGGAGCTGTTTTTT. This sequence encodes CASSLWTSGKGGELFF.

The chain couples TRBV5-4 to TRBJ2-5; tentative D call: TRBD1 (5 bases). V lost 3 bases to trimming and J lost 0 bases, with 9 bases between them. CDR3 length: 14 residues. Germline values: CDR1 SGHNT, CDR2 YYREEE (reference sequence). The DNA of the CDR3 is TGTGCCAGCAGCTCTGACAGCGACCAAGAGACCCAGTACTTC. This gives the protein CASSSDSDQETQYF.

V usage is TRBV7-9 and J usage is TRBJ1-2, with D maybe TRBD1 (6 bases). The V end was cut by 6 bases, the J end by 7 bases, with 12 bases between. This CDR3 spans 12 amino acids. The germline gives CDR1 SEHNR, CDR2 FQNEAQ (reference sequence). The CDR3 spells CASRHKQGGYTF. For the CDR3, the DNA is TGTGCCAGCAGGCATAAACAGGGTGGCTACACCTTC.

The V call is TRBV6-8, the J call TRBJ1-5, with D tentatively TRBD1 (6 bases). Looked up from germline, CDR1 is MNHGY and CDR2 is SAAAGT. The CDR3 covers 18 residues. The germline V and J ends were trimmed by 0 bases and 1 base, with 16 bases remaining between them. The CDR3, as DNA: TGTGCCAGCAGTTACTCGGTCGGGACAAAGGGGAGCAATCAGCCCCAGCATTTT. Translating it yields CASSYSVGTKGSNQPQHF.

V is TRBV11-2 and J is TRBJ2-7, with a weak D call TRBD2 (5 bases). This CDR3 contains 15 residues. The ends were cut back, 1 base at V and 3 bases at J, with 13 bases in the middle. The germline CDR1 and CDR2 sequences are SGHAT and FQNNGV. CDR3 nucleotides: TGTGCCAGCAGCTTAGTAGGGAGAGTTTTCTACGAGCAGTACTTC. Protein product: CASSLVGRVFYEQYF.

V usage is TRBV9 and J usage is TRBJ2-7, with 7 bases identical to TRBD2. V gave up 4 bases and J gave up 4 bases; unmatched junction bases: 11. This CDR3 is built from 15 residues. Germline V gene lookup returns CDR1 SGDLS and CDR2 YYNGEE. The CDR3 DNA reads as TGTGCCAGCAGCCCCCGAGCGGGAAAGTTGTACGAGCAGTACTTC. Protein sequence: CASSPRAGKLYEQYF.

This rearrangement joins TRBV6-5 to TRBJ2-1; 7 bases align to TRBD2. Germline values: CDR1 MNHEY, CDR2 SVGAGI. The V segment lost 0 bases and the J segment 0 bases; nucleotides outside the gene matches: 2. The CDR3 runs 16 residues. The CDR3 coding sequence is TGTGCCAGCAGTTACTCACGCGGGAGCTCCTACAATGAGCAGTTCTTC. Translating it yields CASSYSRGSSYNEQFF.

The rearrangement links TRBV25-1 to TRBJ1-1; maybe TRBD1 (5 bases). The CDR3 length is 18 residues. Germline loops: CDR1 MGHDK, CDR2 SYGVNS. The V end lost 1 base, the J end lost 1 base, and 19 bases lay between the germline ends. The CDR3 coding sequence is TGTGCCAGCAGTGAATCGTTGGGGACTACTACCCCGAACACTGAAGCTTTCTTT. As protein: CASSESLGTTTPNTEAFF. Full variable domain (outside the CDR3, taken from reference TRBV25-1 and TRBJ1-1): EADIYQTPRYLVIGTGKKITLECSQTMGHDKMYWYQQDPGMELHLIHYSYGVNSTEKGDLSSESTVSRIRTEHFPLTLESARPSHTSQYLCASSESLGTTTPNTEAFFGQGTRLTVV.

In its sample, this clone was seen a few times. This sequence joins TRBV6-6 and TRBJ2-1, with TRBD2 identical over 10 bases. CDR1 and CDR2 (germline): MNHNY, SVGAGI (reference sequence). V was clipped by 4 bases and J by 4 bases; unmatched bases: 4. This CDR3 region has 15 residues. The CDR3 coding sequence is TGTGCCAGCAGTTCGCAGCGGGAGGGATACAATGAGCAGTTCTTC. Translated, it gives CASSSQREGYNEQFF.

This rearrangement joins TRBV5-4 to TRBJ2-1, with 8 bases matching TRBD1. The CDR3 covers 16 residues. Germline V gene data show CDR1 as SGHNT and CDR2 as YYREEE (reference sequence). The V gene end was trimmed by 3 bases and the J gene end by 0 bases; junction bases not matched to a gene: 5. The DNA for the CDR3 is TGTGCCAGCAGCTCCCGACAGGGGCGCTCCTACAATGAGCAGTTCTTC. Translated: CASSSRQGRSYNEQFF.

This rearrangement joins TRBV11-2 to TRBJ2-1; possible D gene TRBD1, 5 bases. The germline CDR1 and CDR2 sequences are SGHAT and FQNNGV. Trimming shortened V by 2 bases and J by 10 bases, and 24 bases separated the two germline ends. CDR3 length equals 17 residues. The CDR3 loop reads CASSLTASRAVSGEQFF. The CDR3 coding sequence is TGTGCCAGCAGCTTAACTGCCTCCAGGGCAGTATCGGGCGAGCAGTTCTTC.

This sequence joins TRBV5-5 and TRBJ2-3; the D gene is possibly TRBD2 (6 bases). CDR3 length: 14 amino acids. Trimming removed 7 bases from V and 7 bases from J, with 19 bases in between. Germline CDR1 reads SGHKS; CDR2 reads YYEKEE (reference sequence). The CDR3 loop reads CASVRGGVMYTQYF. The CDR3 DNA sequence: TGTGCCAGCGTCCGGGGCGGGGTTATGTATACGCAGTATTTT.

This sequence joins TRBV30 and TRBJ1-2; 7 bases match TRBD1. The J segment lost 4 bases and the V segment lost 4 bases, leaving 6 bases of the junction unmatched. The CDR3 contains 13 residues. CDR1 and CDR2 from the germline V gene are GTSNPN and SVGIG (reference sequence). The CDR3 DNA is TGTGCCTGGATTACGAGACAGGGCTATGGCTACACCTTC. This translates into CAWITRQGYGYTF.

V is TRBV20-1 and J is TRBJ1-2, with D maybe TRBD1 (5 bases). The CDR3 has 11 residues. Per germline, CDR1 DFQATT and CDR2 SNEGSKA (reference sequence). The CDR3 spells CSDSTNYGYTF. DNA of the CDR3: TGCAGCGACAGTACTAACTATGGCTACACCTTC.

This clone was found a few times. The rearrangement uses TRBV5-6 and TRBJ2-3; weak D call: TRBD2 (6 bases). V was trimmed by 4 bases and J by 1 base, leaving 13 bases between them. Looked up from germline, CDR1 is SGHDT and CDR2 is YYEEEE. The CDR3 sequence is 15 residues long. The CDR3 sequence: CASSPGVAGTDTQYF. The CDR3 DNA reads as TGTGCCAGCAGCCCCGGGGTAGCGGGCACAGATACGCAGTATTTT.

V usage is TRBV18 and J usage is TRBJ2-7; TRBD1 aligns across 7 bases. CDR1 is KGHSH, CDR2 LQKENI, per germline. The trim removed 2 bases at V and 3 bases at J, leaving 10 bases unmatched. This CDR3 comprises 16 residues. CDR3 nucleotide sequence: TGTGCCAGCTCACCAATGACAGGGTCCCCTTACTACGAGCAGTACTTC. Translating gives CASSPMTGSPYYEQYF.

V and J are TRBV19 and TRBJ1-2; D unresolved. CDR1 and CDR2 (germline): LNHDA, SQIVND (reference sequence). V was shortened by 1 base and J by 7 bases, with 13 bases between the two germline ends. The CDR3 contains 14 residues. DNA of the CDR3: TGTGCCAGTAGTATAGGGGCGAGGGTTGGTGGCTACACCTTC. It encodes CASSIGARVGGYTF. Variable domain in full (rest from reference TRBV19 and TRBJ1-2): DGGITQSPKYLFRKEGQNVTLSCEQNLNHDAMYWYRQDPGQGLRLIYYSQIVNDFQKGDIAEGYSVSREKKESFPLTVTSAQKNPTAFYLCASSIGARVGGYTFGSGTRLTVV.

The chain links TRBV29-1 to TRBJ1-1; D unclear. V was clipped by 3 bases and J by 1 base, with 6 bases between them. This CDR3 is 12 amino acids long. Germline assignment: CDR1 SQVTM and CDR2 ANQGSEA. CDR3 DNA sequence: TGCAGCGTTGAGGAGGGGAACACTGAAGCTTTCTTT. Its translation is CSVEEGNTEAFF.

The chain employs TRBV9 and TRBJ1-2, with 7 bases that match TRBD1. The J segment lost 3 bases and the V segment lost 0 bases, leaving 5 bases of the junction unmatched. Germline V gene data show CDR1 as SGDLS and CDR2 as YYNGEE. This CDR3 has 15 amino acids. This CDR3 is CASSVGGGGHYGYTF. Written as DNA, the CDR3 is TGTGCCAGCAGCGTAGGCGGAGGGGGCCACTATGGCTACACCTTC.

In its sample, this clone was seen a few times. This chain joins TRBV9 and TRBJ2-1, with 12 bases that match TRBD2. Germline loops: CDR1 SGDLS, CDR2 YYNGEE. The length of the CDR3 is 18 residues. V lost 4 bases, J lost 8 bases, and 16 bases stayed unmatched. The CDR3, as DNA: TGTGCCAGCAGCCAGCGGAGGAAACTAGCGGGAGGCAACCATGAGCAGTTCTTC. It codes for CASSQRRKLAGGNHEQFF.

V and J are TRBV5-1 and TRBJ2-3; TRBD2 aligns across 9 bases. In germline, CDR1 is SGHRS, CDR2 YFSETQ. There are 15 residues in the CDR3. After removal of 2 bases from V and 6 bases from J, the junction contained 7 bases not matched to a gene. The DNA of the CDR3 is TGCGCCAGCAGCTTTTGGCGGGAGGGCGCGGATACGCAGTATTTT. Protein product: CASSFWREGADTQYF.

The chain uses TRBV28 and TRBJ2-3, with TRBD1 identical over 7 bases. CDR3 length: 14 amino acids. Germline V gene data show CDR1 as MDHEN and CDR2 as SYDVKM. Trimming cost V 5 bases and J 4 bases; bases outside gene matches: 6. The CDR3 loop reads CASSPGQSPDTQYF. CDR3 bases: TGTGCCAGCAGTCCGGGACAGTCCCCAGATACGCAGTATTTT.

CDR3 region: CASSTRTGGYEQYF. DNA for the CDR3: TGCGCCAGCAGCACTCGGACAGGGGGCTACGAGCAGTACTTC. This rearrangement joins TRBV5-1 to TRBJ2-7; 10 bases line up with TRBD1. V shed 4 bases and J 3 bases; nucleotides not matched to a gene: 4. The CDR3 runs to 14 residues. Germline CDR1 is SGHRS and CDR2 is YFSETQ.

The table lists this clone with a few counts. The rearrangement joins TRBV7-2 to TRBJ2-1; D ambiguous. V gave up 1 base and J gave up 5 bases, with 9 bases separating them. Looked up from germline, CDR1 is SGHTA and CDR2 is FQGNSA. CDR3 length: 14 amino acids. The CDR3: CASSLESRDNEQFF. The CDR3 coding sequence is TGTGCCAGCAGCTTAGAGTCCCGGGACAATGAGCAGTTCTTC.

This clone was seen a few times. The chain joins TRBV29-1 to TRBJ1-1; D unresolved. CDR3 length: 12 amino acids. Germline CDR1 is SQVTM and CDR2 is ANQGSEA. The germline V and J ends were trimmed by 4 bases and 3 bases, with 9 bases remaining between them. This CDR3 is CSVASGYTEAFF. For the CDR3, the DNA is TGCAGCGTTGCTTCAGGATACACTGAAGCTTTCTTT.

V gene TRBV18 combines with J gene TRBJ2-3, with 8 nucleotides matching TRBD2. The V segment lost 4 bases and the J segment 3 bases; nucleotides outside the gene matches: 9. Germline values: CDR1 KGHSH, CDR2 LQKENI. CDR3 length: 16 amino acids. The CDR3 nucleotides read TGTGCCAGCTCACAGAAAGGGGCTAGCGGGACAGATACGCAGTATTTT. This gives the protein CASSQKGASGTDTQYF.

CDR3 sequence: CASSSGNTIYF. For the CDR3, the DNA is TGTGCCTCCAGTTCTGGAAACACCATATATTTT. The J gene is TRBJ1-3, the V gene TRBV30; no firm D call. The CDR3 covers 11 residues. Germline V gene data show CDR1 as GTSNPN and CDR2 as SVGIG (reference sequence). V gave up 7 bases and J gave up 1 base, with 5 bases separating them.

The genes are TRBV19 and TRBJ1-2, with D perhaps TRBD1 (6 bases). There are 15 residues in the CDR3. From germline, CDR1 is LNHDA and CDR2 SQIVND (reference sequence). Between the trimmed V and J ends, which lost 0 bases and 4 bases, there was a span of 12 bases. CDR3 nucleotide sequence: TGTGCCAGTAGTATAGAGGGAACAGGGCCCTATGGCTACACCTTC. It yields the protein CASSIEGTGPYGYTF.

The chain links TRBV13 to TRBJ2-5; D is unclear. CDR3 size: 14 residues. Germline V lookup: CDR1 PRHDT, CDR2 FYEKMQ (reference sequence). V was clipped by 5 bases and J by 4 bases, with 14 bases between them. This chain's CDR3 is CASSPLNPGETQYF. The CDR3 nucleotides are TGTGCCAGCAGCCCCCTTAACCCCGGAGAGACCCAGTACTTC.

This CDR3 reads CASGLSGGLSTGRGTEAFF. CDR3 DNA: TGTGCTAGTGGTTTATCAGGGGGCCTATCGACAGGTAGGGGGACTGAAGCTTTCTTT. V is TRBV12-5 and J is TRBJ1-1, with 8 bases identical to TRBD1. The CDR3 has 19 amino acids. CDR1 and CDR2 from the germline V gene are LGHNT and FRNRAP. V lost 3 bases to trimming and J lost 5 bases; unmatched junction nucleotides: 20. Full variable domain (remainder filled in from reference TRBV12-5 and TRBJ1-1): DARVTQTPRHKVTEMGQEVTMRCQPILGHNTVFWYRQTMMQGLELLAYFRNRAPLDDSGMPKDRFSAEMPDATLATLKIQPSEPRDSAVYFCASGLSGGLSTGRGTEAFFGQGTRLTVV.